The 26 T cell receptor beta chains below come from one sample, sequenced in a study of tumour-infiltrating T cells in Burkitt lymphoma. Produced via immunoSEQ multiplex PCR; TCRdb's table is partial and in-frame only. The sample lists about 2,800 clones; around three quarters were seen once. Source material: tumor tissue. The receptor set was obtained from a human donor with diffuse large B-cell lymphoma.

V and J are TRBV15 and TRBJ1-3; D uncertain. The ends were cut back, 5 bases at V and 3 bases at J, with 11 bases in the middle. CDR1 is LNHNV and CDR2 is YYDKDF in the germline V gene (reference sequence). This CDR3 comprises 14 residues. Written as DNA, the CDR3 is TGTGCCACCAGCGAGAGCGTTTTTGGAAACACCATATATTTT. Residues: CATSESVFGNTIYF.

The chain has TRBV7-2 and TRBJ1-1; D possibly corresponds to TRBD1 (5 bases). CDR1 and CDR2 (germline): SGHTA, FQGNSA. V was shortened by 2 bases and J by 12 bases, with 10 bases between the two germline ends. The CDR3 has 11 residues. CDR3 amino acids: CASSLRGGTFF. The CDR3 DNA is TGTGCCAGCAGCTTAAGGGGAGGGACTTTCTTT.

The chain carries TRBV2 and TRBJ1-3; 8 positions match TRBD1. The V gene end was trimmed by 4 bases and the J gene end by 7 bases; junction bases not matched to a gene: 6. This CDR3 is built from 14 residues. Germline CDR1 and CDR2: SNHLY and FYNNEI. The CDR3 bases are TGTGCCAGCAGTGTGCAGGGGGCCAGGAACACCATATATTTT. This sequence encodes CASSVQGARNTIYF. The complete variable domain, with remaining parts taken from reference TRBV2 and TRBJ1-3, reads EPEVTQTPSHQVTQMGQEVILRCVPISNHLYFYWYRQILGQKVEFLVSFYNNEISEKSEIFDDQFSVERPDGSNFTLKIRSTKLEDSAMYFCASSVQGARNTIYFGEGSWLTVV.

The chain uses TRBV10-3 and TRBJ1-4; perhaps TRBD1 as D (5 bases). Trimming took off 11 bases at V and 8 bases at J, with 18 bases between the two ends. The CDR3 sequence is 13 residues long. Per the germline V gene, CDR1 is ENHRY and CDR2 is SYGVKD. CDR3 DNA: TGTGCCGGCGGGGGGGGAGGAAACGAAAAACTGTTTTTT. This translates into CAGGGGGNEKLFF.

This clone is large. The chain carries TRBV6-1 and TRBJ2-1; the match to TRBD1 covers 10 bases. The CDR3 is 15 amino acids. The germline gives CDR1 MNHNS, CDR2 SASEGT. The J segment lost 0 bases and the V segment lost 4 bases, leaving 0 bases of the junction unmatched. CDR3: CASSGQGASYNEQFF. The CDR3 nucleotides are TGTGCCAGCAGTGGACAGGGGGCCTCCTACAATGAGCAGTTCTTC.

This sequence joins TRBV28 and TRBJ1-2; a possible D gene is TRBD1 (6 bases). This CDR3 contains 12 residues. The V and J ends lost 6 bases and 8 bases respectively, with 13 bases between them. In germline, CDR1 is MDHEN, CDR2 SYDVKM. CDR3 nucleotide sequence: TGTGCCAGCAGGTATACAGGGTCCGGCTACACCTTC. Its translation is CASRYTGSGYTF.

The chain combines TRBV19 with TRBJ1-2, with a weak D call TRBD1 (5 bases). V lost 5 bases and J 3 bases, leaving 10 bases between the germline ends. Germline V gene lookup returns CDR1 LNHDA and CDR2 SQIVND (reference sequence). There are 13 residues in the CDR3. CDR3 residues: CASSFGAHYGYTF. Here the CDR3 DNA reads TGTGCCAGTAGTTTTGGGGCGCACTATGGCTACACCTTC.

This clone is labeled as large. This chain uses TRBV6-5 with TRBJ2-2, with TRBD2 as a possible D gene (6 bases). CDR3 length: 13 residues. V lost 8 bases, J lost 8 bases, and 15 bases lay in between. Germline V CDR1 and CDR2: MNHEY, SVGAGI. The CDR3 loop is CASGPRDLGELFF. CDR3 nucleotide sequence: TGTGCCAGCGGCCCTCGGGACTTAGGGGAGCTGTTTTTT.

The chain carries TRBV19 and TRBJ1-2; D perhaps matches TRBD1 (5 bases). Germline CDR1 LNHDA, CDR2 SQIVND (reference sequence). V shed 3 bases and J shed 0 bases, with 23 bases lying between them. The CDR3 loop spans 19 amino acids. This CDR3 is CASSILATGRGPANYGYTF. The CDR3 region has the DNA TGTGCCAGTAGTATTCTTGCCACCGGCCGGGGACCCGCTAACTATGGCTACACCTTC.

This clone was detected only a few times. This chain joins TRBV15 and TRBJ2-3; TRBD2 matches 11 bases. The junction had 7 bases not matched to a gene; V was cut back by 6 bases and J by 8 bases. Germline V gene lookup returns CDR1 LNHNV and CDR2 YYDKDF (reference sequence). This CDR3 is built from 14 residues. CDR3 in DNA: TGTGCCACCAGTCGGCTAGCGGGGGGAGGTACGCAGTATTTT. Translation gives CATSRLAGGGTQYF.

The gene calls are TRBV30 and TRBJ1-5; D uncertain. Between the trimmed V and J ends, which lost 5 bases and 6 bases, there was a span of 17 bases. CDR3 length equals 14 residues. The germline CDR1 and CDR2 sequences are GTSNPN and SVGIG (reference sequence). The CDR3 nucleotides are TGTGCCTGGGGAGGACCCACATTTCGTCAGCCCCAGCATTTT. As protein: CAWGGPTFRQPQHF.

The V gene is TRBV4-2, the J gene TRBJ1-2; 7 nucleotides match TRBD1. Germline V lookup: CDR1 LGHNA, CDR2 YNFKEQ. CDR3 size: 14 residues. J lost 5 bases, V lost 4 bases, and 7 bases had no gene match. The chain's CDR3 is CASSLPGQHYGYTF. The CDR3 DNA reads TGTGCCAGCAGCCTGCCGGGACAGCATTATGGCTACACCTTC.

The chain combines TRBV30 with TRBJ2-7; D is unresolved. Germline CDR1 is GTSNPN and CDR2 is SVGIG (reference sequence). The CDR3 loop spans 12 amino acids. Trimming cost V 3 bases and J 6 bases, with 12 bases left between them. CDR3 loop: CAWSPGAFEQYF. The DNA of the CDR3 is TGTGCCTGGAGCCCCGGCGCCTTCGAGCAGTACTTC.

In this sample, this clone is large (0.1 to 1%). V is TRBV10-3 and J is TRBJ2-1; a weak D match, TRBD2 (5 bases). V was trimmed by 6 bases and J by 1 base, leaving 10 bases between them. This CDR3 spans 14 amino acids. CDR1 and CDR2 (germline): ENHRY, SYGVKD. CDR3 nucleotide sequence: TGTGCCATCAGACCCGGGATATCCTACAATGAGCAGTTCTTC. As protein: CAIRPGISYNEQFF.

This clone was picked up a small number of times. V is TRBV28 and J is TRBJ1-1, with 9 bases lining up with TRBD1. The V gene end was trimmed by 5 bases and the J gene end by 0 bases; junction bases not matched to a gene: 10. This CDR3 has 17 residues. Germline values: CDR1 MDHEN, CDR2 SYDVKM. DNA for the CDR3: TGTGCCAGCAGTCCGTCAGGACAGGGGTCGGTGAACACTGAAGCTTTCTTT. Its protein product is CASSPSGQGSVNTEAFF.

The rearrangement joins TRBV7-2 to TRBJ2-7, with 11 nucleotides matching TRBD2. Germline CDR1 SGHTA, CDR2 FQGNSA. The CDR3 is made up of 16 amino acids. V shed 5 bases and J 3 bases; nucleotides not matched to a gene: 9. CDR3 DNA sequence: TGTGCCAGCAGCGAGCCTCCTAGCGGGAGGTTCTACGAGCAGTACTTC. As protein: CASSEPPSGRFYEQYF.

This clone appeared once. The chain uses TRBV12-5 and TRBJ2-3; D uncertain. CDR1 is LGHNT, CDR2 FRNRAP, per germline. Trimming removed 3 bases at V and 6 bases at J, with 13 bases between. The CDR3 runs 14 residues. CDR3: CASGFGNRADTQYF. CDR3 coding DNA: TGTGCTAGTGGTTTTGGTAACAGAGCCGATACGCAGTATTTT.

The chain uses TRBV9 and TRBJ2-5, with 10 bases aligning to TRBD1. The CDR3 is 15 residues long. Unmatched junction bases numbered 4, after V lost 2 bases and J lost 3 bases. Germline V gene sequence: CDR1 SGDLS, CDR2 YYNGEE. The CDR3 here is CASSVSGTGEETQYF. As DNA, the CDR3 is TGTGCCAGCAGCGTCTCCGGGACAGGGGAAGAGACCCAGTACTTC. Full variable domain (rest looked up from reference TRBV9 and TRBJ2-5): DSGVTQTPKHLITATGQRVTLRCSPRSGDLSVYWYQQSLDQGLQFLIQYYNGEERAKGNILERFSAQQFPDLHSELNLSSLELGDSALYFCASSVSGTGEETQYFGPGTRLLVL.

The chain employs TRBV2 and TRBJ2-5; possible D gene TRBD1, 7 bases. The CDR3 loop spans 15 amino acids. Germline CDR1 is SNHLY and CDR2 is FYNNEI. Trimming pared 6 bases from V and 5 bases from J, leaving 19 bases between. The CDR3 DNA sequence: TGTGCCAGCAGCCGGGGGACAGCAAGGGGGGAGACCCAGTACTTC. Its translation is CASSRGTARGETQYF.

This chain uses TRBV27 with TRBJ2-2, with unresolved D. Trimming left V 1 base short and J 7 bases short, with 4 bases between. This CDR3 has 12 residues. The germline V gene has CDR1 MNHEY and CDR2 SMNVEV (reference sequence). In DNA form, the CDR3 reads TGTGCCAGCAGTTTATTTGGCGGGGAGCTGTTTTTT. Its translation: CASSLFGGELFF.

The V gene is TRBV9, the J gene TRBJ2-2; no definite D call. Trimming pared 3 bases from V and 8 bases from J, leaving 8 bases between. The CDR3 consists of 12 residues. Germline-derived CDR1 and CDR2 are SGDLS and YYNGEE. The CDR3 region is CASSEPRGELFF. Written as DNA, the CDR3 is TGTGCCAGCAGCGAGCCCCGGGGGGAGCTGTTTTTT. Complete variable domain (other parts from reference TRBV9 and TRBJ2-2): DSGVTQTPKHLITATGQRVTLRCSPRSGDLSVYWYQQSLDQGLQFLIQYYNGEERAKGNILERFSAQQFPDLHSELNLSSLELGDSALYFCASSEPRGELFFGEGSRLTVL.

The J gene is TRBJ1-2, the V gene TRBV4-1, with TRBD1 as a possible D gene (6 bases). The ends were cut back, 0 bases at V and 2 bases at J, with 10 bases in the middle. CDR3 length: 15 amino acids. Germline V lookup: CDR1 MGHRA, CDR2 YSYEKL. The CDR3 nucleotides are TGCGCCAGCAGCCAAGAGAACAGGGTGAACTATGGCTACACCTTC. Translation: CASSQENRVNYGYTF.

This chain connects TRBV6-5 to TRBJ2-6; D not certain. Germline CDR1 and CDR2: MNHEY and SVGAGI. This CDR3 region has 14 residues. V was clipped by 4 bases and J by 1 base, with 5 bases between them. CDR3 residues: CASSSFSGANVLTF. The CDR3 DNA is TGTGCCAGCAGTTCGTTTTCTGGGGCCAACGTCCTGACTTTC.

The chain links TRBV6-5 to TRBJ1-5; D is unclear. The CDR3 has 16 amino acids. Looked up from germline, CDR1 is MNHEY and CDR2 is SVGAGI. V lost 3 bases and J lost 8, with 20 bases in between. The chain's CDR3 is CASSYSVQEPRKPQHF. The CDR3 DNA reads TGTGCCAGCAGTTATTCGGTCCAGGAGCCTAGGAAGCCCCAGCATTTT.

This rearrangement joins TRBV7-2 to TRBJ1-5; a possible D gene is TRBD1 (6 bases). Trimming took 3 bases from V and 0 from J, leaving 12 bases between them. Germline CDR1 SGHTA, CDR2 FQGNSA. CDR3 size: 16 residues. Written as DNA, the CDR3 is TGTGCCAGCAGCTTTACAGGGCGCTATAGCAATCAGCCCCAGCATTTT. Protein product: CASSFTGRYSNQPQHF.

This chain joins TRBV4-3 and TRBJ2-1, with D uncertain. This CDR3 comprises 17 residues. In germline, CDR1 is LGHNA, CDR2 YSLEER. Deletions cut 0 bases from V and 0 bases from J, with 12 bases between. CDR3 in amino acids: CASSQDPAESSYNEQFF. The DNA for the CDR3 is TGCGCCAGCAGCCAAGATCCGGCGGAAAGCTCCTACAATGAGCAGTTCTTC.